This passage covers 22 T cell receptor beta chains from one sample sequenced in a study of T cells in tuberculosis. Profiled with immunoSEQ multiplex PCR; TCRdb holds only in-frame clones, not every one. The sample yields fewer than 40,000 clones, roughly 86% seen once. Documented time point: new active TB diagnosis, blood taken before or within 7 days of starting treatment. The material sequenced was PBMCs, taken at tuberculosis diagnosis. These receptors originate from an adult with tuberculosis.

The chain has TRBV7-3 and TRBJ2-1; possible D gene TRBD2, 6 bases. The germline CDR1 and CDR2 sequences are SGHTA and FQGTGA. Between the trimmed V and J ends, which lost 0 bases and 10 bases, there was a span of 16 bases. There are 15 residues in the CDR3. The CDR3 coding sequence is TGTGCCAGCAGCTTAACGGGCGGTTGGCTAGCGGAGCAGTTCTTC. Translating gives CASSLTGGWLAEQFF.

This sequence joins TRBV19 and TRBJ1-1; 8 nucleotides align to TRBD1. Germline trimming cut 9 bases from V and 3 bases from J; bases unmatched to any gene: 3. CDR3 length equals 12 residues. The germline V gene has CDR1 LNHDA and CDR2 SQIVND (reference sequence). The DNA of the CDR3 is TGTGCCAGCCTGGACAGGGACACTGAAGCTTTCTTT. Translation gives CASLDRDTEAFF.

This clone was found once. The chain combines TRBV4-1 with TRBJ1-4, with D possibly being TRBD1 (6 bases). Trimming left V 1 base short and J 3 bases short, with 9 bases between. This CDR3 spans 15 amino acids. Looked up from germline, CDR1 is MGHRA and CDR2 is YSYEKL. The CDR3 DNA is TGCGCCAGCAGCCAAGTAAAGGGGGCTAATGAAAAACTGTTTTTT. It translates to CASSQVKGANEKLFF.

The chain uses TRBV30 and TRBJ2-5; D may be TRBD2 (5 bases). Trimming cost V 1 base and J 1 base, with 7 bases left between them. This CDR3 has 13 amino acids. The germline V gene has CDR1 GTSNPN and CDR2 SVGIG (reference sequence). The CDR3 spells CAWSGGPQETQYF. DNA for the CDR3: TGTGCCTGGAGTGGCGGGCCCCAAGAGACCCAGTACTTC.

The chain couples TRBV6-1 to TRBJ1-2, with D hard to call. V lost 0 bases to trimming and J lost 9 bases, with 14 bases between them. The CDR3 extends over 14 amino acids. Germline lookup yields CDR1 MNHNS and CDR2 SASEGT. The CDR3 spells CASSEALRLSRYTF. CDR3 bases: TGTGCCAGCAGTGAAGCGCTGAGGTTAAGTCGCTACACCTTC.

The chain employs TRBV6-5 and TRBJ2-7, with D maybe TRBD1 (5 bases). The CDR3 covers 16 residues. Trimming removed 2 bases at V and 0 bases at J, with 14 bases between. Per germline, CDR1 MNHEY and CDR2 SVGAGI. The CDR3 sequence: CASSYSRAGSSYEQYF. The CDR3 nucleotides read TGTGCCAGCAGTTACAGCAGGGCTGGAAGCTCCTACGAGCAGTACTTC.

This CDR3 is CASSSSGSSYNEQFF. DNA of the CDR3: TGCGCCAGCAGCTCTAGCGGCAGCTCCTACAATGAGCAGTTCTTC. This rearrangement joins TRBV5-1 to TRBJ2-1; 7 bases fit TRBD2. Trimming at V came to 3 bases and at J to 0 bases, leaving 3 bases not matched to a gene. Germline V lookup: CDR1 SGHRS, CDR2 YFSETQ. CDR3 size: 15 residues.

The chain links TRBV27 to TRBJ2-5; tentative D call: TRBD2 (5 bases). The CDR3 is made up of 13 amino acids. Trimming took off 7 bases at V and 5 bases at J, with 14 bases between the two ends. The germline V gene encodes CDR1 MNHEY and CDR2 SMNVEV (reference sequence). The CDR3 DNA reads TGTGCCAGCAAGACTATGATGGAGGAGACCCAGTACTTC. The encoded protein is CASKTMMEETQYF.

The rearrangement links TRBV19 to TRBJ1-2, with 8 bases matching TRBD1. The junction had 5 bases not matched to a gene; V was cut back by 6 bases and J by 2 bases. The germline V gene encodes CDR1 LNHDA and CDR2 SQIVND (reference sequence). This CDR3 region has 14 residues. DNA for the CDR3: TGTGCCAGTAGGCTTGGACAGGGCAACTATGGCTACACCTTC. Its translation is CASRLGQGNYGYTF.

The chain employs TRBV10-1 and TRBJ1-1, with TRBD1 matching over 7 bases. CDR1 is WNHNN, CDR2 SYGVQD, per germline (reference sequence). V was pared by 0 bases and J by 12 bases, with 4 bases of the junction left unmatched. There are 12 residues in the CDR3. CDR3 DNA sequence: TGCGCCAGCAGTGAGTCCCAGGGGGTGCCTTTCTTT. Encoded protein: CASSESQGVPFF.

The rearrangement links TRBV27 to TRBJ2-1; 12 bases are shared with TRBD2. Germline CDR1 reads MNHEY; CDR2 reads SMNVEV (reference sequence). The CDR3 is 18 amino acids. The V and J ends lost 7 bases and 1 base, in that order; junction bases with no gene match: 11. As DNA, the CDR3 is TGTGCCAGCACCGGTTCGACTAGCGGGAGTCTATCCTACAATGAGCAGTTCTTC. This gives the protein CASTGSTSGSLSYNEQFF.

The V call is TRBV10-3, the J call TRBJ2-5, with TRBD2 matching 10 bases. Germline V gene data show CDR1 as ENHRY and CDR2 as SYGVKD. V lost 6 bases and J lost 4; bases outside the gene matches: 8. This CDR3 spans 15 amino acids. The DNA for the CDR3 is TGTGCCATCAGCGAGCGGGAGGGCCAGGGAGAGACCCAGTACTTC. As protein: CAISEREGQGETQYF.

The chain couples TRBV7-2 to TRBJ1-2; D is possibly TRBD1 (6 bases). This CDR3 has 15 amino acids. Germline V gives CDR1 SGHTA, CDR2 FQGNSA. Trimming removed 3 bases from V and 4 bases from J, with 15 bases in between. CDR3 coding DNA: TGTGCCAGCAGCTTGGGGGGGGCGCGAATCTATGGCTACACCTTC. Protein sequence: CASSLGGARIYGYTF.

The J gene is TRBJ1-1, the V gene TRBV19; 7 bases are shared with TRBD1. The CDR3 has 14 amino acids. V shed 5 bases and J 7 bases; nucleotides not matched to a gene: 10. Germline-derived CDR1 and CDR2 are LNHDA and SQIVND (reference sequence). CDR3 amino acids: CASSYRGSPFEAFF. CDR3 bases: TGTGCCAGTAGTTACAGGGGTTCCCCTTTTGAAGCTTTCTTT.

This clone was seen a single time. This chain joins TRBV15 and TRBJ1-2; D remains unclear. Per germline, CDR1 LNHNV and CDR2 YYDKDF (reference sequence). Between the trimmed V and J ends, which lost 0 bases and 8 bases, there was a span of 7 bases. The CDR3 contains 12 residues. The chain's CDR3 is CATSRDWRGYTF. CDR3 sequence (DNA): TGTGCCACCAGCAGAGATTGGCGGGGCTACACCTTC.

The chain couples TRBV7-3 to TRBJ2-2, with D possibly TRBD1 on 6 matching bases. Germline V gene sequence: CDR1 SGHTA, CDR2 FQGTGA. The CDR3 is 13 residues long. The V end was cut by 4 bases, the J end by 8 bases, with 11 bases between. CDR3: CASSSTGTGELFF. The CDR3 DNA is TGTGCCAGCAGCTCTACCGGGACAGGGGAGCTGTTTTTT. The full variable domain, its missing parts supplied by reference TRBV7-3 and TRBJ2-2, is GAGVSQTPSNKVTEKGKYVELRCDPISGHTALYWYRQSLGQGPEFLIYFQGTGAADDSGLPNDRFFAVRPEGSVSTLKIQRTERGDSAVYLCASSSTGTGELFFGEGSRLTVL.

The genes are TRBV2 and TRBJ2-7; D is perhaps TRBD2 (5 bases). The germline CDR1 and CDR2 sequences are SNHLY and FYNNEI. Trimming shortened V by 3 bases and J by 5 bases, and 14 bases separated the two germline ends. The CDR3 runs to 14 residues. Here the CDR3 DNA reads TGTGCCAGCAGTGATAGCGTCGTCGGGGACGAGCAGTACTTC. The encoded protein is CASSDSVVGDEQYF.

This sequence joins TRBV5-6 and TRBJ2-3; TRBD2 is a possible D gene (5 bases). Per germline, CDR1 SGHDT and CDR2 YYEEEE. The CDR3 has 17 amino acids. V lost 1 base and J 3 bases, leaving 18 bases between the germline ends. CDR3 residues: CASSLHRERILTDTQYF. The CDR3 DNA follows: TGTGCCAGCAGCTTGCATCGCGAGCGGATTCTAACAGATACGCAGTATTTT.

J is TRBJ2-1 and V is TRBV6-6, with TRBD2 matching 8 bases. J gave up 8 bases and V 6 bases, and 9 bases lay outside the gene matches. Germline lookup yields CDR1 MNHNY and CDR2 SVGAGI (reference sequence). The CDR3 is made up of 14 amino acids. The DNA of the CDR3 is TGTGCCAGCAGCGGAGCGGGAGTTGGTTATGAGCAGTTCTTC. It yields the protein CASSGAGVGYEQFF.

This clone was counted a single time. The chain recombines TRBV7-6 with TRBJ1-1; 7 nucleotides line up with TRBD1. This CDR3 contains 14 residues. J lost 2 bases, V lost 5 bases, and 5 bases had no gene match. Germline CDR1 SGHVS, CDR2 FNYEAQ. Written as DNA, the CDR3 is TGTGCCAGCAGCCTGGGACAGCGCAACACTGAAGCTTTCTTT. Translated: CASSLGQRNTEAFF.

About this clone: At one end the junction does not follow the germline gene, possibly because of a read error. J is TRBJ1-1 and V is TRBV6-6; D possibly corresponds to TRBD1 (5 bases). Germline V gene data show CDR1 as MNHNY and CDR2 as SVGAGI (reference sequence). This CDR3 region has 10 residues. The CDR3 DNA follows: TGTGCCAGCAGTTGGCCCCCGGACAATTTT. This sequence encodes CASSWPPDNF.

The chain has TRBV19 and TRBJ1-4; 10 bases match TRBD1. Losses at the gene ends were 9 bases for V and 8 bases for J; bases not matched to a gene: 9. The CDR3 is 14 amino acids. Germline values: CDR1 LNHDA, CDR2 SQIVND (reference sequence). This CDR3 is CASGLTGQGEKLFF. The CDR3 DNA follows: TGTGCCAGCGGCCTTACGGGACAGGGGGAAAAACTGTTTTTT.